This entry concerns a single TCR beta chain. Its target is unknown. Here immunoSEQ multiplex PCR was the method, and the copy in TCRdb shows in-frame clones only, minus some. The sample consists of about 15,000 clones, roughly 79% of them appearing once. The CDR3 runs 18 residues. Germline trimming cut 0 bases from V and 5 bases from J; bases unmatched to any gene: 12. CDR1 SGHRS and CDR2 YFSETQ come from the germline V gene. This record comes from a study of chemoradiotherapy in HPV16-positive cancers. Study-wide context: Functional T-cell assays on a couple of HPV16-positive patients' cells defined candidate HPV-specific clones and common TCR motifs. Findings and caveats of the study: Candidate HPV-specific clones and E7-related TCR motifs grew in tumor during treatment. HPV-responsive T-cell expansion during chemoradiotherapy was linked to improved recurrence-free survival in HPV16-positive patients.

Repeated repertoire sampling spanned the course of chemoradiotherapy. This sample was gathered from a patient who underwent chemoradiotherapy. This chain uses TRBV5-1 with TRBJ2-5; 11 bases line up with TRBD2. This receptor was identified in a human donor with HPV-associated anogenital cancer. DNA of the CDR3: TGCGCCAGCAGCTTGGAGTGGGGCCTAGCGGGAGGCCGCGAGACCCAGTACTTC. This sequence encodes CASSLEWGLAGGRETQYF. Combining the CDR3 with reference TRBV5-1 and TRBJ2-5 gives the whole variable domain KAGVTQTPRYLIKTRGQQVTLSCSPISGHRSVSWYQQTPGQGLQFLFEYFSETQRNKGNFPGRFSGRQFSNSRSEMNVSTLELGDSALYLCASSLEWGLAGGRETQYFGPGTRLLVL.